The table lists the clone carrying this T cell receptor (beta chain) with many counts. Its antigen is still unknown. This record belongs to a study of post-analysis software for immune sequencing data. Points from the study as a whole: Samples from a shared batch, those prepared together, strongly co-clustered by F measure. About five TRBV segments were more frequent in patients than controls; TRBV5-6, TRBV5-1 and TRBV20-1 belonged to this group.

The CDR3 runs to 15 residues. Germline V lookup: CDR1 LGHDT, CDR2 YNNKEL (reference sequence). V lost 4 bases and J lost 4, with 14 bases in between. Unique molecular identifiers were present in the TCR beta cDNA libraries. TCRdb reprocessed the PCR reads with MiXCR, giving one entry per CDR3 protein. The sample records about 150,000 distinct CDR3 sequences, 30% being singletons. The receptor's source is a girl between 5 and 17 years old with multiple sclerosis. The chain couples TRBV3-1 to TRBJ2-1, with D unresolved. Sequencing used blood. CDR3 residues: CASSLSLATYNEQFF. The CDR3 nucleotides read TGTGCCAGCAGCCTAAGCTTGGCGACGTACAATGAGCAGTTCTTC.